This is a list of T cell receptor beta chains from one sample in a study of blood T cell repertoires in COVID-19. Using immunoSEQ multiplex PCR, the repertoire was profiled, and TCRdb retains in-frame clones only, with some absent. Among over 350,000 clones listed, 88% were seen once. Sequenced: PBMCs or T cells enriched from blood (not recorded which). These receptors were obtained from a woman younger than 35 who had recovered from COVID-19. CDR3s include the opening cysteine and the closing phenylalanine or tryptophan. Fields, in order: clone size, J gene, V gene, D gene, CDR3 protein, CDR3 DNA. The D gene is left open where the match is weak. Clone size is given for some rows only: seen once, a few or many times, or a class if the clone is expanded.

>.|TRBJ2-4|TRBV2|TRBD1
CASSGGGPKNIQYF
TGTGCCAGCAGTGGAGGGGGCCCCAAAAACATTCAGTACTTC
>.|TRBJ2-5|TRBV6-5|TRBD1
CASSYGTGGAETQYF
TGTGCCAGCAGTTATGGGACAGGGGGCGCCGAGACCCAGTACTTC
>.|TRBJ1-6|TRBV7-3|TRBD1
CASSVTGESPLHF
TGTGCCAGCAGCGTGACAGGGGAGTCACCCCTCCACTTT
>.|TRBJ2-3|TRBV3-1/TRBV3-2|.
CASSRGYWRTDTQYF
TGTGCCAGCAGTCGAGGGTACTGGCGCACAGATACGCAGTATTTT
>.|TRBJ2-2|TRBV6-5|TRBD1
CASSSATGVPGELFF
TGTGCCAGCAGCTCGGCGACAGGGGTCCCCGGGGAGCTGTTTTTT
>.|TRBJ1-2|TRBV7-2|.
CASSLATTDIYGYTF
TGTGCCAGCAGCTTAGCGACAACCGACATCTATGGCTACACCTTC
>.|TRBJ2-2|TRBV11-2|TRBD1
CASSWDRGGTGELFF
TGTGCCAGCAGCTGGGACAGGGGCGGCACCGGGGAGCTGTTTTTT
>.|TRBJ1-3|TRBV7-9|.
CASSRGVRNPSSGNTIYF
TGTGCCAGCAGCCGAGGAGTACGGAACCCGAGCTCTGGAAACACCATATATTTT
>.|TRBJ1-3|TRBV9|.
CASNTGRGNTIYF
TGTGCCAGCAATACCGGGAGAGGAAACACCATATATTTT
>.|TRBJ1-1|TRBV30|.
CAWISTEAFF
TGTGCCTGGATCTCCACTGAAGCTTTCTTT
>.|TRBJ2-5|TRBV30|.
CAWSAGSAGAGETQYF
TGTGCCTGGAGTGCCGGGAGCGCCGGGGCGGGCGAGACCCAGTACTTC
>.|TRBJ1-2|TRBV5-3|.
CARSSSNYGYTF
TGTGCCAGAAGCTCGTCTAACTATGGCTACACCTTC
>once|TRBJ2-2|TRBV29-1|.
CSVATPNTGELFF
TGCAGCGTTGCGACACCGAACACCGGGGAGCTGTTTTTT
>.|TRBJ1-4|TRBV19|.
CASSIDGGAFVLEGKLFF
TGTGCCAGTAGTATAGATGGAGGGGCCTTCGTGTTGGAGGGAAAACTGTTTTTT
>once|TRBJ2-1|TRBV7-9|TRBD2
CASSFGLAIDEQFF
TGTGCCAGCAGCTTTGGACTAGCAATCGATGAGCAGTTCTTC
>.|TRBJ2-7|TRBV6-4|.
CASSPLGQGGYEQYF
TGTGCCAGCAGTCCTTTGGGGCAGGGTGGGTACGAGCAGTACTTC
>.|TRBJ2-5|TRBV5-4|TRBD2
CASSLGGLGQETQYF
TGTGCCAGCAGCTTGGGGGGACTAGGGCAAGAGACCCAGTACTTC
>.|TRBJ1-5|TRBV5-1|.
CASSPAGGTIQPQHF
TGCGCCAGCAGCCCCGCGGGGGGCACCATTCAGCCCCAGCATTTT
>.|TRBJ2-3|TRBV13|.
CASSLGQGTDTQYF
TGTGCCAGCAGCTTGGGGCAGGGGACAGATACGCAGTATTTT
>.|TRBJ1-2|TRBV7-2|.
CASSSAQGSEGYTF
TGTGCCAGCAGCTCAGCTCAGGGATCTGAGGGCTACACCTTC
>.|TRBJ2-1|TRBV7-9|TRBD2
CASSPIAGAYNEQFF
TGTGCCAGCAGCCCAATAGCGGGGGCCTACAATGAGCAGTTCTTC
>.|TRBJ2-2|TRBV30|TRBD2
CAWSVSRTSGDLGELFF
TGTGCCTGGAGTGTATCCCGGACTAGCGGCGACCTCGGGGAGCTGTTTTTT
>.|TRBJ2-3|TRBV28|.
CASSPSGITDTQYF
TGTGCCAGCAGCCCGTCCGGGATCACAGATACGCAGTATTTT
>.|TRBJ1-1|TRBV5-6|TRBD1
CASSLGRGFGAFF
TGTGCCAGCAGCTTGGGCAGGGGGTTCGGGGCTTTCTTT
>few|TRBJ2-7|TRBV2|TRBD1
CASNQGQGPFYEQYF
TGTGCCAGCAACCAGGGACAGGGGCCCTTCTACGAGCAGTACTTC
>.|TRBJ2-5|TRBV6-2/TRBV6-3|.
CASSGSDRPRRVQETQYF
TGTGCCAGCAGTGGTTCCGACAGACCCCGGAGGGTACAAGAGACCCAGTACTTC
>.|TRBJ1-2|TRBV4-3|.
CASSQVVQATYGYTF
TGCGCCAGCAGCCAAGTCGTTCAGGCTACCTATGGCTACACCTTC
>once|TRBJ2-1|TRBV7-2|TRBD1
CASSLVGGGTGDYNEQFF
TGTGCCAGCAGCTTAGTGGGGGGCGGGACAGGGGATTACAATGAGCAGTTCTTC
>.|TRBJ2-1|TRBV20-1|TRBD2
CSASRVSGGDNEQFF
TGCAGTGCTAGTCGTGTAAGCGGGGGGGACAATGAGCAGTTCTTC
>.|TRBJ1-3|TRBV5-1|.
CASSLVGDGGNTIYF
TGCGCCAGCAGCTTGGTAGGGGATGGAGGAAACACCATATATTTT
>.|TRBJ2-5|TRBV7-3|.
CASSTLGGTQYF
TGTGCCAGCAGCACCCTGGGGGGGACCCAGTACTTC
>.|TRBJ1-4|TRBV25-1|.
CASSEQGATNEKLFF
TGTGCCAGCAGTGAACAGGGTGCGACTAATGAAAAACTGTTTTTT
>.|TRBJ2-3|TRBV5-1|.
CASSWGDYTDTQYF
TGCGCCAGCAGCTGGGGGGATTACACAGATACGCAGTATTTT
>.|TRBJ2-7|TRBV10-3|.
CAISEGRGGYEQYF
TGTGCCATCAGTGAAGGAAGGGGAGGATACGAGCAGTACTTC
>.|TRBJ2-2|TRBV6-1|TRBD1
CASSAGTGWESGELFF
TGTGCCAGCAGTGCCGGGACAGGGTGGGAATCCGGGGAGCTGTTTTTT
>once|TRBJ1-2|TRBV6-6|.
CASSYLSLNYGYTF
TGTGCCAGCAGTTACCTCAGTTTGAACTATGGCTACACCTTC
>.|TRBJ2-5|TRBV3-1/TRBV3-2|TRBD2
CASSQVPSGYETQYF
TGTGCCAGCAGCCAAGTCCCTAGCGGTTATGAGACCCAGTACTTC
>.|TRBJ2-3|TRBV11-1|TRBD2
CASSSQTSGVGDTQYF
TGTGCCAGCAGCTCGCAGACGAGCGGGGTCGGAGATACGCAGTATTTT
>.|TRBJ2-3|TRBV6-5|.
CASSYLATDTQYF
TGTGCCAGCAGTTACCTAGCGACAGATACGCAGTATTTT
>.|TRBJ1-1|TRBV13|.
CASSLVGSLTTEAFF
TGTGCCAGCAGCTTAGTGGGCAGCCTCACGACTGAAGCTTTCTTT
>.|TRBJ1-4|TRBV4-1|TRBD1
CASSRPGQGRRGNEKLFF
TGCGCCAGCAGCAGGCCGGGACAGGGGCGAAGGGGTAATGAAAAACTGTTTTTT
>.|TRBJ2-7|TRBV5-4|.
CASSLSRVSHDEQYF
TGTGCCAGCAGCTTGAGCCGGGTTTCTCACGACGAGCAGTACTTC
>.|TRBJ2-7|TRBV12-5|TRBD2
CASGPGGAIF
TGTGCTAGTGGCCCCGGGGGGGCAATCTTC
>.|TRBJ2-7|TRBV19|TRBD1
CASGQVEQYF
TGTGCCAGCGGACAGGTCGAGCAGTACTTC
>.|TRBJ1-1|TRBV7-7|.
CASSVTGNTEAFF
TGTGCTAGCAGCGTGACAGGGAACACTGAAGCTTTCTTT
>.|TRBJ1-2|TRBV2|.
CASSEAVAGISYGYTF
TGTGCCAGCAGTGAAGCGGTGGCAGGGATAAGTTATGGCTACACCTTC
>.|TRBJ1-1|TRBV10-3|.
CAISESPGANTEAFF
TGTGCCATCAGTGAGTCGCCAGGGGCGAACACTGAAGCTTTCTTT
>.|TRBJ2-2|TRBV28|.
CASSFELEVISNTGELFF
TGTGCCAGCAGTTTTGAATTAGAAGTAATATCGAACACCGGGGAGCTGTTTTTT